This T cell receptor (beta chain) came from a study of neurological immune-mediated disorders. TCRdb analysed the 5' RACE reads with MiXCR anew, one entry per CDR3 protein. The data hold around 23,000 distinct CDR3 sequences, with roughly 12% observed a single time. This clonotype was recorded many times. CDR1 and CDR2 (germline): MNHNY, SVGAGI (reference sequence). With 2 bases removed from V and 7 bases from J, the gap between germline ends came to 12 bases. The CDR3 is made up of 14 amino acids. The unsorted libraries originated from 2 million PBMCs kept at -80 C. Sequencing used PBMCs. The V and J genes are TRBV6-6 and TRBJ1-5; D is unresolved. This TCR derives from a woman aged 40 to 50 with HTLV-1-associated myelopathy (HAM/TSP). The CDR3 DNA is TGTGCCAGCAGTTACGGCCCCAATGAGCAGCCCCAGCATTTT. Translated, it gives CASSYGPNEQPQHF.